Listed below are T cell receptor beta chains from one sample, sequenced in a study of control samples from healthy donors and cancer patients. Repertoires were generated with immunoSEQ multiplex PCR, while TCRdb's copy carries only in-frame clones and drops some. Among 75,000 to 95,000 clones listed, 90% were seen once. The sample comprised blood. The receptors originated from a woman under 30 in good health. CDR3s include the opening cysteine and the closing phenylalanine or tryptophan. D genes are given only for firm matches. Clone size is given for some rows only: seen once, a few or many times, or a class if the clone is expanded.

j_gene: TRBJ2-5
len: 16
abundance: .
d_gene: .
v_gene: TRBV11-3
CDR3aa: CASSSTRDNSQETQYF
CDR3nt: TGTGCCAGCAGCTCCACCCGGGACAACTCCCAAGAGACCCAGTACTTC

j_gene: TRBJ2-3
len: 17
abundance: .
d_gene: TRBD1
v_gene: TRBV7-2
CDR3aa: CASSSFKTGGDGDTQYF
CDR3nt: TGTGCCAGCAGCTCGTTTAAGACAGGGGGTGATGGAGATACGCAGTATTTT

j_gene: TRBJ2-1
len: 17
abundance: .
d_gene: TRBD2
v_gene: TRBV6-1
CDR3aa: CASSEWLFSGEHNEQFF
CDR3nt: TGTGCCAGCAGTGAATGGTTGTTCAGCGGGGAGCACAATGAGCAGTTCTTC

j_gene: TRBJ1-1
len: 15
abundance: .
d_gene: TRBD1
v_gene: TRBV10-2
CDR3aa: CASSGLTGTSTEAFF
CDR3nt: TGCGCCAGCAGCGGCCTGACAGGGACGAGCACTGAAGCTTTCTTT

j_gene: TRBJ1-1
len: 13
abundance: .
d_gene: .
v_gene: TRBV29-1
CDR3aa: CSVEPQVNTEAFF
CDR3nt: TGCAGCGTTGAACCCCAGGTGAACACTGAAGCTTTCTTT

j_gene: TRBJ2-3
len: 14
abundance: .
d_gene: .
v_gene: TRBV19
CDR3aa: CASNNIAIPDTQYF
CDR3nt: TGTGCCAGTAACAATATAGCAATCCCAGATACGCAGTATTTT

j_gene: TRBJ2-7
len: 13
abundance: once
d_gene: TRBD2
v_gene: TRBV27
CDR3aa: CASTAGGHYEQYF
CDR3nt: TGTGCCAGCACAGCGGGGGGTCACTACGAGCAGTACTTC

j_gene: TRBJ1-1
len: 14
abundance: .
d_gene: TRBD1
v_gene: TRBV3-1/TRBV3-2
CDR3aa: CASSLGQGLHEAFF
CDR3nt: TGTGCCAGCAGCCTGGGACAGGGTCTGCACGAAGCTTTCTTT

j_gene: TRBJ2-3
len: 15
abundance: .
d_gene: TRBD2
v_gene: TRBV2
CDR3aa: CASSGTSGSTDTQYF
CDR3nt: TGTGCCAGCAGTGGGACTAGCGGCAGCACAGATACGCAGTATTTT

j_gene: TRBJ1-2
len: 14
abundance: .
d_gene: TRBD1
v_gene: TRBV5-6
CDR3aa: CASSLDRGLYGYTF
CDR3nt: TGTGCCAGCAGCTTGGACAGGGGGCTATATGGCTACACCTTC

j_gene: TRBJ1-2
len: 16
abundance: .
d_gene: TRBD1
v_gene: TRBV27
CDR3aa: CASRPTGGTSNYGYTF
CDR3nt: TGTGCCAGCAGGCCGACAGGGGGCACATCAAACTATGGCTACACCTTC

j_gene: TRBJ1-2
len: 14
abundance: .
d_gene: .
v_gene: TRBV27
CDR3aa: CASSLNYQNYGYTF
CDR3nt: TGTGCCAGCAGTTTAAACTACCAAAACTATGGCTACACCTTC

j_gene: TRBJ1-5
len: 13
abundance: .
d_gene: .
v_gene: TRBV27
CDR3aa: CASSGQGRQPQHF
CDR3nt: TGTGCCAGCAGTGGGCAGGGAAGGCAGCCCCAGCATTTT

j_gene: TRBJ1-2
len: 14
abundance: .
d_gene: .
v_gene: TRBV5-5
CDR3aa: CASRRPGENYGYTF
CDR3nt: TGTGCCAGCAGGAGACCGGGGGAAAACTATGGCTACACCTTC

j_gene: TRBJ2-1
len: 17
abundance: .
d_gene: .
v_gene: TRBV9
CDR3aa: CASSVNGAGPVGNEQFF
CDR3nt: TGTGCCAGCAGCGTAAATGGTGCAGGGCCGGTGGGGAATGAGCAGTTCTTC

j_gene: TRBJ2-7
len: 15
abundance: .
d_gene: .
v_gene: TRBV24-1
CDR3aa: CATSQGFARTSEQYF
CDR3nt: TGTGCCACCAGTCAGGGGTTTGCTCGTACGAGTGAGCAGTACTTC

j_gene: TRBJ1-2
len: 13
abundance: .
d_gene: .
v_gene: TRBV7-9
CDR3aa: CASSLESGYGYTF
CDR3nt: TGTGCCAGCAGCTTAGAATCGGGATATGGCTACACCTTC

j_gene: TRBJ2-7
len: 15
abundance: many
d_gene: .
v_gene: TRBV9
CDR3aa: CASSVGDGPSYEQYF
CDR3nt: TGTGCCAGCAGCGTAGGGGACGGCCCGTCCTACGAGCAGTACTTC

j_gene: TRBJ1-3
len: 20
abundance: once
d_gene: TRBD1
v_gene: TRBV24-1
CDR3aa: CATSDRLGTGETDSGNTIYF
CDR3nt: TGTGCCACCAGTGATCGTTTGGGGACAGGGGAAACCGACTCTGGAAACACCATATATTTT

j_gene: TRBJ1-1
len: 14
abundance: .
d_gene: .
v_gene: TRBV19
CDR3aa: CASKRAAGNTEAFF
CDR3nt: TGTGCCAGTAAGAGGGCGGCAGGGAACACTGAAGCTTTCTTT

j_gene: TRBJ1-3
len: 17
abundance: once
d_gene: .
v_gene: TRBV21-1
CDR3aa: CASSKGKGIMAGNTIYF
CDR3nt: TGTGCCAGCAGCAAAGGCAAGGGCATCATGGCTGGAAACACCATATATTTT

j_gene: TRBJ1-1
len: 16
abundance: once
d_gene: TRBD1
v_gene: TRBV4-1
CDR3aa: CASSQQLTGANTEAFF
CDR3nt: TGCGCCAGCAGCCAACAGCTGACAGGGGCGAACACTGAAGCTTTCTTT

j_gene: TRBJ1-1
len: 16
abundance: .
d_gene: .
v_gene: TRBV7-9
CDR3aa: CASSSPRAPQNTEAFF
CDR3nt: TGTGCCAGCAGCTCCCCCCGAGCCCCTCAGAACACTGAAGCTTTCTTT

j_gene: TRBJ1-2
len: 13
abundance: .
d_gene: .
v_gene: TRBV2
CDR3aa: CATTIIGGVGYTF
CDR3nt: TGTGCCACCACAATCATCGGGGGGGTCGGCTACACCTTC

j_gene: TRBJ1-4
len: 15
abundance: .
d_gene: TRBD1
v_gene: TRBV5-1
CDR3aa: CASSHSTGAGEKLFF
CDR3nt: TGCGCCAGCAGCCACTCAACAGGGGCGGGTGAAAAACTGTTTTTT

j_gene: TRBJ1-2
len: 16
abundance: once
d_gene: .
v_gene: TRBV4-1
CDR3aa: CASSQVLTMTNYGYTF
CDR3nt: TGCGCCAGCAGCCAAGTATTGACGATGACTAACTATGGCTACACCTTC

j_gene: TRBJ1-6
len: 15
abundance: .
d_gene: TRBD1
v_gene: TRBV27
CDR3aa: CASSWRGTVNSPLHF
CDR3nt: TGTGCCAGCAGTTGGCGGGGGACAGTCAATTCACCCCTCCACTTT

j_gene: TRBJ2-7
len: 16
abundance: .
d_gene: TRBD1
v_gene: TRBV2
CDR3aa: CASSEAPGTGAYEQYF
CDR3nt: TGTGCCAGCAGTGAAGCGCCCGGGACAGGGGCCTACGAGCAGTACTTC

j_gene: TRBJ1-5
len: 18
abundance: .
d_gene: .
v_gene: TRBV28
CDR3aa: CASSLVIGTGGSNQPQHF
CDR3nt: TGTGCCAGCAGTTTAGTAATTGGGACGGGGGGTAGCAATCAGCCCCAGCATTTT

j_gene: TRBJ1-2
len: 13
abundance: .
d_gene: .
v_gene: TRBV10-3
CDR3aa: CAISDDPGLGYTF
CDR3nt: TGTGCCATCAGCGACGACCCGGGCCTAGGCTACACCTTC

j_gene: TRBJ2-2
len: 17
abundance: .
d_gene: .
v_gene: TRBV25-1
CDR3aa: CASSHLTSDWESGELFF
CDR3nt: TGTGCCAGCAGCCACCTCACCTCCGACTGGGAGAGCGGGGAGCTGTTTTTT

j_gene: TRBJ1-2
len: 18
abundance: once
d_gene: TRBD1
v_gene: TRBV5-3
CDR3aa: CARSSKSWTTGILFGYTF
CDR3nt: TGTGCCAGAAGCTCGAAGAGTTGGACGACAGGGATTCTGTTTGGCTACACCTTC

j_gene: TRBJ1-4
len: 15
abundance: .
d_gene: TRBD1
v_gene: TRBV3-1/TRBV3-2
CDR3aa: CASSQPGQGDEKLFF
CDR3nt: TGTGCCAGCAGCCAACCGGGACAGGGTGACGAAAAACTGTTTTTT

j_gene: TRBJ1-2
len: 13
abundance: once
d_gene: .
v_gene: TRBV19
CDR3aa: CASSMYAYYGYTF
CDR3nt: TGTGCCAGTAGTATGTACGCGTACTATGGCTACACCTTC

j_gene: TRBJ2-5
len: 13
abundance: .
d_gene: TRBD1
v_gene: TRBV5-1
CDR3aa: CASSLGQVETQYF
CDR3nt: TGCGCCAGCAGCCTCGGACAGGTGGAGACCCAGTACTTC

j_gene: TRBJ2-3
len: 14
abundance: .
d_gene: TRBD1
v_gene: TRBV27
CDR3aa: CASLGTGGPDTQYF
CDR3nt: TGTGCCAGCCTGGGGACAGGGGGCCCAGATACGCAGTATTTT

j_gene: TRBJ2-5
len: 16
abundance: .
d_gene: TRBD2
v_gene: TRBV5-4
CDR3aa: CASSIGSGGLMETQYF
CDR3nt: TGTGCCAGCAGCATCGGGAGCGGGGGGCTGATGGAGACCCAGTACTTC

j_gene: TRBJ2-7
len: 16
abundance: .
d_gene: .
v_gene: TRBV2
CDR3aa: CASSEALHTAGFEQYF
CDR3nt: TGTGCCAGCAGTGAAGCGCTTCACACCGCCGGCTTCGAGCAGTACTTC

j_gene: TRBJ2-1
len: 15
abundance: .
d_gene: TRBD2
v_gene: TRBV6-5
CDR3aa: CASRQTSGAGNEQFF
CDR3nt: TGTGCCAGCAGACAGACTAGCGGGGCTGGGAATGAGCAGTTCTTC

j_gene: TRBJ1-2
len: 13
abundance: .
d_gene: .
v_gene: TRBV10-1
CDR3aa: CASSEGPGSGYTF
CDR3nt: TGCGCCAGCAGTGAGGGCCCAGGGAGTGGCTACACCTTC

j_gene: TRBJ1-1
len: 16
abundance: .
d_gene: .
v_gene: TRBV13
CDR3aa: CASSLRRGILNTEAFF
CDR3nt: TGTGCCAGCAGCTTAAGAAGGGGTATTCTGAACACTGAAGCTTTCTTT